What follows are 9 T cell receptor beta chains derived from one specimen sequenced in a study of blood T cell repertoires in COVID-19. Assay: immunoSEQ multiplex PCR; the TCRdb copy retains only in-frame clones and omits some. Of roughly 28,000 clones in the sample, about 80% were seen once. The specimen was peripheral blood. The source is a man aged 80 or over with active or convalescent COVID-19.

The rearrangement joins TRBV7-9 to TRBJ2-1; 9 nucleotides line up with TRBD2. This CDR3 has 16 amino acids. The V gene's germline CDR1 is SEHNR and CDR2 FQNEAQ (reference sequence). The CDR3 spells CAIQHSGSMSYNEQFF. CDR3 bases: TGTGCTATTCAACATAGCGGGAGTATGTCCTACAATGAGCAGTTCTTC.

V gene TRBV6-5 combines with J gene TRBJ2-3, with 8 bases fitting TRBD2. Losses at the gene ends were 8 bases for V and 0 bases for J; bases not matched to a gene: 4. Germline V lookup: CDR1 MNHEY, CDR2 SVGAGI. The CDR3 is 14 amino acids. CDR3 residues: CASAQRGSTDTQYF. The CDR3 bases are TGTGCCAGCGCCCAGCGGGGGAGCACAGATACGCAGTATTTT.

The chain carries TRBV9 and TRBJ1-2, with 7 bases aligning to TRBD1. The length of the CDR3 is 16 residues. V was pared by 4 bases and J by 4 bases, with 13 bases of the junction left unmatched. CDR1 and CDR2 from the germline V gene are SGDLS and YYNGEE. This CDR3 reads CASSLRQGAHPYGYTF. The CDR3 bases are TGTGCCAGCAGCCTGCGACAGGGCGCACACCCCTATGGCTACACCTTC. The variable domain in full, completed from reference TRBV9 and TRBJ1-2, reads DSGVTQTPKHLITATGQRVTLRCSPRSGDLSVYWYQQSLDQGLQFLIQYYNGEERAKGNILERFSAQQFPDLHSELNLSSLELGDSALYFCASSLRQGAHPYGYTFGSGTRLTVV.

The chain links TRBV5-4 to TRBJ2-1; D remains unclear. This CDR3 comprises 13 residues. Germline values: CDR1 SGHNT, CDR2 YYREEE (reference sequence). V was trimmed by 2 bases and J by 6 bases, leaving 9 bases between them. CDR3 in amino acids: CASSFMAVNEQFF. CDR3 bases: TGTGCCAGCAGCTTTATGGCCGTCAATGAGCAGTTCTTC.

This chain connects TRBV27 to TRBJ1-2; 9 bases fit TRBD1. This CDR3 region has 13 residues. Looked up from germline, CDR1 is MNHEY and CDR2 is SMNVEV (reference sequence). V gave up 5 bases and J gave up 10 bases; unmatched junction bases: 8. This CDR3 is CASSPLGQGAYTF. The CDR3 DNA reads TGTGCCAGCAGTCCCCTGGGACAGGGCGCCTACACCTTC.

The chain combines TRBV28 with TRBJ2-2, with D perhaps TRBD1 (5 bases). The V end was cut by 6 bases, the J end by 6 bases, with 14 bases between. The CDR3 extends over 14 amino acids. Germline CDR1 MDHEN, CDR2 SYDVKM. CDR3 residues: CASRSTGFSGELFF. DNA for the CDR3: TGTGCCAGCAGAAGCACAGGATTCTCCGGGGAGCTGTTTTTT.

V is TRBV12-5 and J is TRBJ2-1; TRBD2 matches at 7 bases. CDR1 is LGHNT and CDR2 is FRNRAP in the germline V gene. CDR3 length: 17 amino acids. With 4 bases clipped from V and 6 bases from J, the junction kept 15 bases outside the gene matches. DNA for the CDR3: TGTGCTAGTGGTTCCCCACCAGGCGGGGGACGCGGCAATGAGCAGTTCTTC. It specifies CASGSPPGGGRGNEQFF. Looking up the rest from reference TRBV12-5 and TRBJ2-1 gives the full variable domain: DARVTQTPRHKVTEMGQEVTMRCQPILGHNTVFWYRQTMMQGLELLAYFRNRAPLDDSGMPKDRFSAEMPDATLATLKIQPSEPRDSAVYFCASGSPPGGGRGNEQFFGPGTRLTVL.

This chain uses TRBV6-5 with TRBJ1-6; a weak D match, TRBD1 (5 bases). CDR3 length: 14 residues. The germline V and J ends were trimmed by 5 bases and 8 bases, with 13 bases remaining between them. Germline CDR1 MNHEY, CDR2 SVGAGI. CDR3 coding DNA: TGTGCCAGCAGTCCCCAGGGAATCGATTCACCCCTCCACTTT. Translated: CASSPQGIDSPLHF.

The rearrangement joins TRBV19 to TRBJ2-3, with TRBD2 matching 7 bases. Trimming cost V 4 bases and J 1 base; bases outside gene matches: 5. CDR3 length: 15 amino acids. Germline V gives CDR1 LNHDA, CDR2 SQIVND (reference sequence). The CDR3 protein is CASSRMSGGTDTQYF. Written as DNA, the CDR3 is TGTGCCAGTAGTAGAATGAGCGGGGGCACAGATACGCAGTATTTT.